This T cell receptor beta chain was obtained from a study of radiation and T cells in renal cell carcinoma. Study-wide findings and caveats: From baseline, blood top tumor clonotypes peaked at 2 weeks post-radiation.

Produced via immunoSEQ multiplex PCR; TCRdb's table is partial and in-frame only. The sample includes some 150,000 clones, 86% of them seen just once. The CDR3 is made up of 15 amino acids. Germline V CDR1 and CDR2: LNHDA, SQIVND (reference sequence). Trimming took 5 bases from V and 3 from J; bases not matched to a gene: 6. Described time point: blood 4 weeks post-SBRT, at nephrectomy. Specified treatment: 15 Gy SBRT to primary tumor, nephrectomy 4 weeks later. After SBRT, blood was collected at 2 and 4 weeks, plus baseline. In regard to this clone: The antigen is unknown.

The rearrangement joins TRBV19 to TRBJ1-5; 8 bases match TRBD1. The specimen was blood, collected from a patient whose treatment included radiotherapy and nephrectomy. The sequence was obtained from a woman between 50 and 59 years old with renal cell carcinoma. The CDR3 DNA is TGTGCCAGTAGTCTAAGGACAGGGATCAATCAGCCCCAGCATTTT. Translation: CASSLRTGINQPQHF. Variable domain in full (rest from reference TRBV19 and TRBJ1-5): DGGITQSPKYLFRKEGQNVTLSCEQNLNHDAMYWYRQDPGQGLRLIYYSQIVNDFQKGDIAEGYSVSREKKESFPLTVTSAQKNPTAFYLCASSLRTGINQPQHFGDGTRLSIL.